The clone carrying this TCR beta chain was counted many times. Its antigen is as yet unknown. The data derive from a study of molecular identifiers for immune sequencing clone quantification. V shed 0 bases and J shed 2 bases, with 7 bases lying between them. CDR3 length equals 14 residues. Looked up from germline, CDR1 is LGHNA and CDR2 is YSLEER. Study-level results: Sharing of a barcode by identical TCR molecules could cause highly expanded clone sizes to be underestimated.

Previously described methods and listed TCR primers produced bulk TCR libraries. TCRdb analysed the PCR reads with MiXCR anew, one entry per CDR3 protein. Of tens of thousands of distinct CDR3 sequences detected, over 15% appear once; the ten largest clones hold about 1.1%. It was from 20,000 to 1,000,000 sorted cells, with 10%, 30% or 50% RNA, that naive CD8 libraries came. Using a CD8+CD4-CCR7+CD45RA+ phenotype, naive CD8 T cells were sorted. The source is a human donor in good health. Some libraries in this study had Jurkat cell RNA spiked in. The chain combines TRBV4-3 with TRBJ2-5, with D perhaps TRBD1 (5 bases). Material: naive CD8+ T cells from blood, with Jurkat cell RNA spiked in. This sample's subset: FACS-sorted CD8+CD4-CCR7+CD45RA+ naive T cells. The CDR3 DNA is TGCGCCAGCAGCCAAGATAGGACACAAGAGACCCAGTACTTC. It specifies CASSQDRTQETQYF.